This TCR beta chain stems from a study of T cells after yellow fever vaccination. Per the germline V gene, CDR1 is SGDLS and CDR2 is YYNGEE. V was shortened by 7 bases and J by 4 bases, with 14 bases between the two germline ends. The CDR3 is made up of 13 amino acids. This clonotype was seen ten or more times. TCRdb called the 5' RACE reads again in MiXCR, with one record for every CDR3 protein. The sample yields around 140,000 distinct CDR3 sequences, 7.7% seen once. This clonotype was obtained from a man aged 25 to 45 who received the YFV17D yellow fever vaccine. The chain has TRBV9 and TRBJ2-5; D gene uncertain. Here the sequenced sample was CD4+ T cells sorted from PBMCs, taken 5 days after the yellow fever booster vaccination. The CDR3 coding sequence is TGTGCCAGCTCGGAAGTGGAAGCAGAGACCCAGTACTTC. This sequence encodes CASSEVEAETQYF.